These 9 T cell receptor beta chains were all obtained from the same sample, sequenced in a study of T cell clones after liver transplantation. Only in-frame clones appear in the TCRdb table, and some are missing; sequencing was by immunoSEQ multiplex PCR. The profile shows roughly 100,000 clones, under 90% of them singletons. The specimen comprised CD4+ T cells from blood, sampled around 44 months after liver transplant. The receptors stem from a human patient who received a liver transplant. Some T cells may have come from the graft donor.

The chain employs TRBV6-1 and TRBJ2-7, with 11 positions matching TRBD2. Germline loops: CDR1 MNHNS, CDR2 SASEGT. After removal of 2 bases from V and 1 base from J, the junction contained 4 bases not matched to a gene. The CDR3 has 16 amino acids. The DNA for the CDR3 is TGTGCCAGCAGTGAATTTGTAGCGGGAGGGTCCTACGAGCAGTACTTC. As protein: CASSEFVAGGSYEQYF.

V gene TRBV27 combines with J gene TRBJ2-1; tentative D call: TRBD2 (5 bases). CDR3 length: 13 residues. The germline gives CDR1 MNHEY, CDR2 SMNVEV (reference sequence). Trimming shortened V by 3 bases and J by 9 bases, and 12 bases separated the two germline ends. CDR3 loop: CASSFRTPGEQFF. As DNA, the CDR3 is TGTGCCAGCAGTTTCCGGACTCCGGGTGAGCAGTTCTTC.

The V gene is TRBV9, the J gene TRBJ1-4; the D gene is possibly TRBD1 (5 bases). CDR1 is SGDLS and CDR2 is YYNGEE in the germline V gene. The CDR3 is 15 amino acids. V lost 0 bases to trimming and J lost 8 bases, with 14 bases between them. CDR3 nucleotides: TGTGCCAGCAGCGTAGGTCGAGGGGCGCGCGAAAAACTGTTTTTT. Its translation is CASSVGRGAREKLFF.

Points on this clone: Additional DNA sequences in this sample encode the identical CDR3. J is TRBJ2-3 and V is TRBV19; D is uncertain. CDR1 LNHDA and CDR2 SQIVND come from the germline V gene (reference sequence). The CDR3 sequence is 12 residues long. With 2 bases removed from V and 5 bases from J, the gap between germline ends came to 5 bases. CDR3 in amino acids: CASSIRGDTQYF. CDR3 nucleotide sequence: TGTGCCAGTAGTATACGCGGAGATACGCAGTATTTT.

The J gene is TRBJ2-7, the V gene TRBV6-5; the D gene is possibly TRBD1 (6 bases). V lost 6 bases and J 4 bases, leaving 13 bases between the germline ends. This CDR3 comprises 13 residues. Germline values: CDR1 MNHEY, CDR2 SVGAGI. CDR3 amino acids: CASSLTDRYEQYF. For the CDR3, the DNA is TGTGCCAGCAGCCTCACGGACAGATACGAGCAGTACTTC.

This rearrangement joins TRBV7-2 to TRBJ1-5; TRBD1 matches 7 bases. Germline CDR1 is SGHTA and CDR2 is FQGNSA. J gave up 6 bases and V 5 bases, and 16 bases lay outside the gene matches. The length of the CDR3 is 17 residues. CDR3 region: CASSPRIQGELGQPQHF. The CDR3 region has the DNA TGTGCCAGCAGCCCGAGGATCCAGGGGGAGTTGGGTCAGCCCCAGCATTTT.

J is TRBJ2-7 and V is TRBV7-2; no definite D call. The V gene's germline CDR1 is SGHTA and CDR2 FQGNSA. This CDR3 spans 14 amino acids. Deletions cut 1 base from V and 2 bases from J, with 9 bases between. Here the CDR3 DNA reads TGTGCCAGCAGCTTAGGGTATGGTGCCTACGAGCAGTACTTC. Translated: CASSLGYGAYEQYF.

V and J are TRBV27 and TRBJ1-2; the D gene is possibly TRBD1 (5 bases). V was cut by 2 bases and J by 1 base, with 11 bases left in between. The CDR3 extends over 15 amino acids. CDR1 MNHEY and CDR2 SMNVEV come from the germline V gene (reference sequence). As DNA, the CDR3 is TGTGCCAGCAGTTTACAGGGTATGGGTAACTATGGCTACACCTTC. Translation: CASSLQGMGNYGYTF.

This clone was seen a handful of times. The chain has TRBV29-1 and TRBJ1-3; the D is unclear. Germline V gene lookup returns CDR1 SQVTM and CDR2 ANQGSEA. The ends were cut back, 4 bases at V and 1 base at J, with 2 bases in the middle. The CDR3 has 11 residues. The CDR3 protein is CSVVSGNTIYF. CDR3 coding DNA: TGCAGCGTTGTGTCTGGAAACACCATATATTTT.